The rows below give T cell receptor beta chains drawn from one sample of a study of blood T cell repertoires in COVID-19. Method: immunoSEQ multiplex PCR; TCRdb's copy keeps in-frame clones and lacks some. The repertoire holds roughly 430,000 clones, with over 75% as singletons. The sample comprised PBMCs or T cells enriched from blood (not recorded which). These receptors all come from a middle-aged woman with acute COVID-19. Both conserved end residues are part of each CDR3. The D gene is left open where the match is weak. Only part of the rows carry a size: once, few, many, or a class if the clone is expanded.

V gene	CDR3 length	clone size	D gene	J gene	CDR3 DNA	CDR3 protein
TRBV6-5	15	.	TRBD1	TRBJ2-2	TGTGCCAGCAGTTTTCAGGGGGCGAACACCGGGGAGCTGTTTTTT	CASSFQGANTGELFF
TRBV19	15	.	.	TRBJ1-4	TGTGCCAGTAACCGGCTCGGACGGGAGAATGAAAAACTGTTTTTT	CASNRLGRENEKLFF
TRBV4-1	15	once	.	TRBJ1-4	TGCGCCAGCAGCCAAGTCGCAGGGTGGAATGAAAAACTGTTTTTT	CASSQVAGWNEKLFF
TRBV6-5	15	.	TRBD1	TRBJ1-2	TGTGCCAGCACGGGTGAGACAGGGGGGACCTATGGCTACACCTTC	CASTGETGGTYGYTF
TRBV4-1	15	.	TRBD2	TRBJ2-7	TGCGCCAGCAGCCCTAGCCTAGCGGGGTCCTACGAGCAGTACTTC	CASSPSLAGSYEQYF
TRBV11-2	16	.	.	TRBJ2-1	TGTGCCAGCAGCTTAGAAGGCGGGACCGCGTCTACTGGGCAGTTCTTC	CASSLEGGTASTGQFF
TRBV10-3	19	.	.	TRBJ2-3	TGTGCCATCAGTGCCCTCGGGGTAGTGAGGGTCCCTAGCACAGATACGCAGTATTTT	CAISALGVVRVPSTDTQYF
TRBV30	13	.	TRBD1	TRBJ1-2	TGTGCCTGGAGTGAAGACAGGGTGTACGGCTACACCTTC	CAWSEDRVYGYTF
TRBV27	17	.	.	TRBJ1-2	TGTGCCAGCAGTTTATTTCCAGGGTCCAAAGCTAACTATGGCTACACCTTC	CASSLFPGSKANYGYTF
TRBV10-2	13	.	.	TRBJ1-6	TGCGCCAGCCGGGTCTCCTATAATTCACCCCTCCACTTT	CASRVSYNSPLHF
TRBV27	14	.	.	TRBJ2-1	TGTGCCAGCAGTTCAGGGTCGATGTACAATGAGCAGTTCTTC	CASSSGSMYNEQFF
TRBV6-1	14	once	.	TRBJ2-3	TGTGCCAGCAGTGAAGTGAGCATGGCAGATACGCAGTATTTT	CASSEVSMADTQYF
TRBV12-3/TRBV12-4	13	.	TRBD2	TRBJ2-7	TGTGCCAGCAGGGGGGGGTACTCCTACGAGCAGTACTTC	CASRGGYSYEQYF
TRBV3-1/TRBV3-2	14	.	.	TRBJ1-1	TGTGCCAGCAGCCAATCAGGGGAAAGGACTGAAGCTTTCTTT	CASSQSGERTEAFF
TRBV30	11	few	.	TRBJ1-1	TGTGCCTGGAACGGGCGGGTTCGAGCTTTCTTT	CAWNGRVRAFF
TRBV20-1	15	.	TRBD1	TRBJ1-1	TGCAGTGCTAGTAGGGACAGCCAATTGAACACTGAAGCTTTCTTT	CSASRDSQLNTEAFF
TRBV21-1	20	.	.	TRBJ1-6	TGTGCCAGCAGCACCTGGCCCTACCGGGACAGGGGGTTTATGGATTCACCCCTCCACTTT	CASSTWPYRDRGFMDSPLHF
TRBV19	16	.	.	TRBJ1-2	TGTGCCAGTAGTACCTCAGGATCCAGTACTAACTATGGCTACACCTTC	CASSTSGSSTNYGYTF
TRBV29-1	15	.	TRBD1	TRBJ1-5	TGCAGCGTCGCTTCGACAGGGGACAGGAATCAGCCCCAGCATTTT	CSVASTGDRNQPQHF
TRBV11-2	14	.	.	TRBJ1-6	TGTGCCAGCAGCGTCAGGGACAATAATTCACCCCTCCACTTT	CASSVRDNNSPLHF
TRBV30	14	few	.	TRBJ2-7	TGTGCCTGGAGTGTACGAGGGATCCCCTACGAGCAGTACTTC	CAWSVRGIPYEQYF
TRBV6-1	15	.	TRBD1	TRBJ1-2	TGTGCCAGCAGTGAAGCGGCCAGGGGGTATGATGGCTACACCTTC	CASSEAARGYDGYTF
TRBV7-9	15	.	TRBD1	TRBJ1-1	TGTGCCAGCAGCCGAGGGACAGGGGGTTTCACTGAAGCTTTCTTT	CASSRGTGGFTEAFF
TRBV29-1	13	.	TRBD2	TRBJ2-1	TGCAGCGCTGGGTCAGGGAGGGGAGATGAGCAGTTCTTC	CSAGSGRGDEQFF
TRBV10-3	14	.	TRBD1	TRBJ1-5	TGTGCCATCAGGGGACAGGGGGCAGATCAGCCCCAGCATTTT	CAIRGQGADQPQHF
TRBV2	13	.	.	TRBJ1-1	TGTGCCAGCAGGCGAGGGGGAAGCACTGAAGCTTTCTTT	CASRRGGSTEAFF
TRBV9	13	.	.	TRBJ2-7	TGTGCCAGCAGCGTAATGCCAGGGCGCGAGCAGTACTTC	CASSVMPGREQYF